Detailed here is one T cell receptor beta chain. What it binds is not known. Clones were sequenced by immunoSEQ multiplex PCR, and TCRdb holds only the in-frame ones, with some missing. The table shows around 5,300 clones, with around 68% occurring only once. This CDR3 is built from 11 residues. Germline CDR1 is SGHNT and CDR2 is YYREEE (reference sequence). Trimming took off 4 bases at V and 9 bases at J, with 8 bases between the two ends. This entry belongs to a study of coeliac disease. Study conclusions and caveats: In active celiac disease, intraepithelial and lamina propria TRB and TRG repertoires were less clonal than controls.

The sequencing input was lymphocytes from the gut lamina propria. This TCR was recovered from a man in his 70s with active celiac disease. The V call is TRBV5-4, the J call TRBJ2-1; no firm D call. CDR3 bases: TGTGCCAGCAGCCTCCGGAGTGAGCAGTTCTTC. Translated: CASSLRSEQFF.